Included here is one T cell receptor (beta chain) sequence, with context. The sample originates from a study of T cells in Graves' hyperthyroidism and ophthalmopathy. Study context: Pretreatment peripheral blood was obtained at initial diagnosis.

What was amplified from RNA transcripts were TCR beta CDR3 regions. Primed by the HTBI set, a first-round RT-PCR was run on the TCR CDR3. TCRdb redid the calling of the multiplex PCR reads with MiXCR, one entry per CDR3 protein. The sample lists roughly 280,000 distinct CDR3 sequences, 20% to 25% occurring once. V was pared by 4 bases and J by 7 bases, with 9 bases between. The CDR3 is 12 residues long. Germline V gene lookup returns CDR1 SGHRS and CDR2 YFSETQ. This receptor was obtained from a man younger than 40 with Graves' ophthalmopathy. This rearrangement joins TRBV5-1 to TRBJ2-1; D not resolved. The sequenced sample consisted of blood. The CDR3 reads CASSPYMNEQFF. The CDR3 DNA sequence: TGCGCCAGCAGCCCCTATATGAATGAGCAGTTCTTC.